The sequence of this T cell receptor (beta chain) was determined in a study of identical twins. This clonotype was seen a few times. The antigen is unknown. The germline V gene has CDR1 SGHAT and CDR2 FQNNGV. The CDR3 sequence is 12 residues long. With 5 bases removed from V and 9 bases from J, the gap between germline ends came to 11 bases. A single record per CDR3 protein comes from TCRdb applying MiXCR to the 5' RACE reads. The sample records a few hundred thousand distinct CDR3 sequences, 9% being singletons. Study-level points and caveats: Excess twin sharing in beta out-of-frame sequences was weaker. Memory repertoires lacked the insertion deficit that abundant cord blood beta clonotypes showed.

This TCR came from a woman aged 45-65 years in good health. The sample taken for sequencing was naive T cells sorted from blood. The chain employs TRBV11-2 and TRBJ2-1, with no clear D. The CDR3 region has the DNA TGTGCCAGCAGCCCAAACCAGTCTGAGCAGTTCTTC. It translates to CASSPNQSEQFF.